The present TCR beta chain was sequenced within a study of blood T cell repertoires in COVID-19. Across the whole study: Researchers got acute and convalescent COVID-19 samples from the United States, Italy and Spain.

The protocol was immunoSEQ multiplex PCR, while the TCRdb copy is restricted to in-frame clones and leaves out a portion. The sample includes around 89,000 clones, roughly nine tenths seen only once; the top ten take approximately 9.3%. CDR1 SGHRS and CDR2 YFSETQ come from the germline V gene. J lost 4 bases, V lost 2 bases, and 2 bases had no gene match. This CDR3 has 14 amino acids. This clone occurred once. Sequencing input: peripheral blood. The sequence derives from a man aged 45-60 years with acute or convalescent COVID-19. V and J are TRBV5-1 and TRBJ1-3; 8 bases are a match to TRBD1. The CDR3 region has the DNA TGCGCCAGCAGCTTCGGGACAGGAGGAAACACCATATATTTT. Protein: CASSFGTGGNTIYF. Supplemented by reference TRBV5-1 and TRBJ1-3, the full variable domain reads KAGVTQTPRYLIKTRGQQVTLSCSPISGHRSVSWYQQTPGQGLQFLFEYFSETQRNKGNFPGRFSGRQFSNSRSEMNVSTLELGDSALYLCASSFGTGGNTIYFGEGSWLTVV.